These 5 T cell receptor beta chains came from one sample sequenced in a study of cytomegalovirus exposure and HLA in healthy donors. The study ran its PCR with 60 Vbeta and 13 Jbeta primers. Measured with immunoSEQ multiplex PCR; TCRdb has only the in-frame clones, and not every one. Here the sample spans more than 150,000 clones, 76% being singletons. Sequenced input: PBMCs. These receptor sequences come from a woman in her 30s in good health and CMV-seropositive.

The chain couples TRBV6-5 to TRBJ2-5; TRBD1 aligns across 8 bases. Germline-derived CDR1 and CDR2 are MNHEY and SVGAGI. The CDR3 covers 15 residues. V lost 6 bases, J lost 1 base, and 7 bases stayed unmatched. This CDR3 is CASSNSGGSQETQYF. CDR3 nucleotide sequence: TGTGCCAGCAGCAACTCAGGGGGCTCCCAAGAGACCCAGTACTTC.

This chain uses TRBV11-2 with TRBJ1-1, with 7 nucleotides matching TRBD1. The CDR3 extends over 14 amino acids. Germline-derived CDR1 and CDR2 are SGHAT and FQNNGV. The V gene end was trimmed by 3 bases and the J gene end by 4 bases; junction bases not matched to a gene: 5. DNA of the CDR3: TGTGCCAGCAGCTTCGACCAGGGGGGCACTGAAGCTTTCTTT. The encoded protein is CASSFDQGGTEAFF.

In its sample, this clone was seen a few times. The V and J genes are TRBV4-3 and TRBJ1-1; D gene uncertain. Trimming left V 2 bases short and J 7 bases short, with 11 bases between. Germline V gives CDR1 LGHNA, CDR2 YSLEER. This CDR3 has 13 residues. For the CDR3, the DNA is TGCGCCAGCAGCCAAACGCCGGGATTTGAAGCTTTCTTT. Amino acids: CASSQTPGFEAFF.

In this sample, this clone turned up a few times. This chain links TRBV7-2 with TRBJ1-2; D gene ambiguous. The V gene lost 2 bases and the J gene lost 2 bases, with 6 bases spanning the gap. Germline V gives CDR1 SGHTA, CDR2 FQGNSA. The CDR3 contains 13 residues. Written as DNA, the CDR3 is TGTGCCAGCAGCTTACAACAGAACTATGGCTACACCTTC. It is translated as CASSLQQNYGYTF.

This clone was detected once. The chain's CDR3 is CAISDRHDETQYF. In DNA form, the CDR3 reads TGTGCCATCAGTGACAGACACGATGAGACCCAGTACTTC. This sequence joins TRBV10-3 and TRBJ2-5; D unclear. Trimming left V 3 bases short and J 5 bases short, with 10 bases between. The CDR3 runs 13 residues. The germline V gene has CDR1 ENHRY and CDR2 SYGVKD.